The clone carrying this T cell receptor beta chain was seen many times. This CDR3 comprises 14 residues. V dropped 3 bases and J dropped 0 bases, with 8 bases sitting between them. A single record per CDR3 protein comes from TCRdb applying MiXCR to the RT-PCR reads. Of around 700,000 distinct CDR3 sequences in the sample, 14% were seen once. The J gene is TRBJ1-2, the V gene TRBV12-3 or TRBV12-4; D possibly corresponds to TRBD1 (5 bases). This TCR was sampled from a female donor in good health, serving as a healthy control. Material for sequencing was memory CD4+ T cells from blood. Here the CDR3 DNA reads TGTGCCAGCAGTTTCCGGGGGGCTAACTATGGCTACACCTTC. The encoded protein is CASSFRGANYGYTF.